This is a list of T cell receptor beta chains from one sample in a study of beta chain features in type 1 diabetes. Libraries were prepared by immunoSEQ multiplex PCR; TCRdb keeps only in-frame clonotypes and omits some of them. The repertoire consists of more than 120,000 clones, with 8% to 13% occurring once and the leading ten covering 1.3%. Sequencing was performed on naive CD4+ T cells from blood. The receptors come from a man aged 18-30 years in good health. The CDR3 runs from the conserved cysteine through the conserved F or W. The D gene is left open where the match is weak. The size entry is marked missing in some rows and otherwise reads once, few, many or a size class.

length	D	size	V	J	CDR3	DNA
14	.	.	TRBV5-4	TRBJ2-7	CASSQGGSDYEQYF	TGTGCCAGCAGCCAAGGGGGTAGCGACTACGAGCAGTACTTC
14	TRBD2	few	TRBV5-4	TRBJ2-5	CASSRATSGETQYF	TGTGCCAGCAGCCGAGCGACTAGCGGAGAGACCCAGTACTTC
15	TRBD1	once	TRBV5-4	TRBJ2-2	CASSLGQGNTGELFF	TGTGCCAGCAGCTTGGGACAGGGGAACACCGGGGAGCTGTTTTTT
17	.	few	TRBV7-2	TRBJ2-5	CASSLAPPRTVMETQYF	TGTGCCAGCAGCTTAGCGCCCCCACGGACTGTCATGGAGACCCAGTACTTC
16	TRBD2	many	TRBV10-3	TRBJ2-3	CAIRPSGLDGTDTQYF	TGTGCCATCAGGCCATCGGGACTAGATGGCACAGATACGCAGTATTTT
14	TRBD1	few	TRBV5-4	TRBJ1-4	CASSLTGDDEKLFF	TGTGCCAGCAGCCTGACAGGGGATGATGAAAAACTGTTTTTT
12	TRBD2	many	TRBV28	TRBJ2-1	CATTGTKNEQFF	TGTGCCACCACCGGGACTAAGAATGAGCAGTTCTTC
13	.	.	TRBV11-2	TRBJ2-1	CASSLVHYNEQFF	TGTGCCAGCAGCTTAGTCCACTACAATGAGCAGTTCTTC
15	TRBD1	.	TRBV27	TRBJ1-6	CASSLSGQTNSPLHF	TGTGCCAGCAGTTTATCGGGACAGACGAATTCACCCCTCCACTTT
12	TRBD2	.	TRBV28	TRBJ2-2	CASNGGAGELFF	TGTGCCAGCAATGGGGGGGCCGGGGAGCTGTTTTTT
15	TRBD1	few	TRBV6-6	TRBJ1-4	CASSYRGTAGEKLFF	TGTGCCAGCAGTTACCGGGGGACAGCGGGTGAAAAACTGTTTTTT
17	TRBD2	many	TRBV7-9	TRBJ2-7	CASSLALPAGVVYEQYF	TGTGCCAGCAGCTTAGCGCTCCCAGCGGGGGTGGTTTACGAGCAGTACTTC
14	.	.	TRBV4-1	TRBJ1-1	CASSQVGGNTEAFF	TGCGCCAGCAGCCAAGTAGGAGGAAACACTGAAGCTTTCTTT
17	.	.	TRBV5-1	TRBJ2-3	CASSLMPTDQNTDTQYF	TGCGCCAGCAGCTTGATGCCGACAGATCAAAACACAGATACGCAGTATTTT
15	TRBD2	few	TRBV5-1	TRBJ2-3	CASSLVWRGEDTQYF	TGCGCCAGCAGCTTGGTTTGGCGGGGGGAAGATACGCAGTATTTT
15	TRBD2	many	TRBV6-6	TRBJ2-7	CASSWTSGAAYEQYF	TGTGCCAGCAGCTGGACTAGCGGGGCCGCCTACGAGCAGTACTTC
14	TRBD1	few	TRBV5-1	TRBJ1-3	CASSLDDRVDTIYF	TGCGCCAGCAGCTTGGATGACAGGGTGGACACCATATATTTT
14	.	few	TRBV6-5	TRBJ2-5	CASSESSLGETQYF	TGTGCCAGCAGCGAGTCTAGTTTGGGAGAGACCCAGTACTTC
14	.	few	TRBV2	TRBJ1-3	CASSESVRGSTIYF	TGTGCCAGCAGTGAAAGCGTACGAGGATCGACCATATATTTT
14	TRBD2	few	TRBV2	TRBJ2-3	CASMWGGTTDTQYF	TGTGCCAGCATGTGGGGGGGGACCACAGATACGCAGTATTTT
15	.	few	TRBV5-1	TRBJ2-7	CASSLGLASSYEQYF	TGCGCCAGCAGCTTGGGACTCGCGAGCTCCTACGAGCAGTACTTC
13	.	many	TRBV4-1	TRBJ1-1	CASSQERDTEAFF	TGCGCCAGCAGCCAAGAGCGGGACACTGAAGCTTTCTTT
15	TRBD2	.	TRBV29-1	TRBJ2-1	CSVARSAGGINEQFF	TGCAGCGTTGCCCGATCAGCGGGGGGGATCAATGAGCAGTTCTTC
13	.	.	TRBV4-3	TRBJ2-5	CASSPQVQETQYF	TGCGCCAGCAGCCCCCAGGTGCAAGAGACCCAGTACTTC
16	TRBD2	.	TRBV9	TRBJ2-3	CASSVGGAGGTDTQYF	TGTGCCAGCAGCGTAGGGGGAGCGGGGGGAACAGATACGCAGTATTTT
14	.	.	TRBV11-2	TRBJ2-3	CASSLMGRPDTQYF	TGTGCCAGCAGCTTGATGGGGAGGCCAGATACGCAGTATTTT
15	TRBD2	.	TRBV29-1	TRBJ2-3	CSVLGLAGATDTQYF	TGCAGCGTCTTGGGACTAGCGGGGGCCACAGATACGCAGTATTTT
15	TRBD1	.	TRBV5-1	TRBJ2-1	CASSPTGGVSDEQFF	TGCGCCAGCAGCCCGACAGGGGGGGTTTCGGATGAGCAGTTCTTC
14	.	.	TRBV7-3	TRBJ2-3	CASSSRTATDTQYF	TGTGCCAGCAGCTCCCGGACAGCCACAGATACGCAGTATTTT
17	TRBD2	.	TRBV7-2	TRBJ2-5	CASSLGFGRGGEETQYF	TGTGCCAGCAGCTTAGGGTTCGGGAGGGGGGGCGAAGAGACCCAGTACTTC
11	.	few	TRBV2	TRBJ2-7	CASTPSYEQYF	TGTGCCAGCACGCCCTCCTACGAGCAGTACTTC
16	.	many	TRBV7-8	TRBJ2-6	CASSLYGGAGANVLTF	TGTGCCAGCAGCTTATACGGGGGAGCTGGGGCCAACGTCCTGACTTTC
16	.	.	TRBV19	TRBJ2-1	CASSSQGGYSYNEQFF	TGTGCCAGTAGTAGCCAAGGGGGTTACTCCTACAATGAGCAGTTCTTC
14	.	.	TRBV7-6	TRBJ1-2	CASSLLQVIYGYTF	TGTGCCAGCAGCTTACTACAGGTTATCTATGGCTACACCTTC
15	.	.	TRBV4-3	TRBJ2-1	CASSQDMQGHNEQFF	TGCGCCAGCAGCCAAGATATGCAGGGGCACAATGAGCAGTTCTTC
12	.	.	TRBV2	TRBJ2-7	CASRGDAGEQYF	TGTGCCAGCAGGGGGGACGCGGGAGAGCAGTACTTC
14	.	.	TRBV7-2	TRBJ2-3	CASSSRASSDTQYF	TGTGCCAGCAGCTCCCGAGCTTCATCCGATACGCAGTATTTT
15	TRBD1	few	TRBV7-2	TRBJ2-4	CASSLESGGVDIQYF	TGTGCCAGCAGCTTAGAATCAGGGGGTGTCGACATTCAGTACTTC
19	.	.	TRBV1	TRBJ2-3	CTSSQPGLAGAFSTDTQYF	TGCACCAGCAGCCAGCCGGGACTAGCGGGGGCTTTTAGCACAGATACGCAGTATTTT
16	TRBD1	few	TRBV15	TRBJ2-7	CATSRGSGTGSYEQYF	TGTGCCACCAGCAGGGGTTCCGGGACAGGGTCCTACGAGCAGTACTTC
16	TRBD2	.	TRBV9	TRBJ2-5	CASSEGPLAGGETQYF	TGTGCCAGCAGCGAGGGCCCGCTAGCGGGGGGGGAGACCCAGTACTTC
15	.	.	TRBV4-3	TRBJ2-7	CASSQDWGPGYEQYF	TGCGCCAGCAGCCAAGATTGGGGGCCGGGCTACGAGCAGTACTTC
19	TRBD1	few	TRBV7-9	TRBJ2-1	CASSVRGVGQGISYNEQFF	TGTGCCAGCAGTGTTAGGGGGGTGGGACAGGGGATCTCCTACAATGAGCAGTTCTTC
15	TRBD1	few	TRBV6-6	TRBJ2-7	CASSYTGQGRYEQYF	TGTGCCAGCAGTTACACGGGACAGGGACGCTACGAGCAGTACTTC
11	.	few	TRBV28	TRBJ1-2	CASSDRQGYTF	TGTGCCAGCAGTGACAGGCAGGGCTACACCTTC
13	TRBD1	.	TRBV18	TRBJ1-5	CASSQGQDQPQHF	TGTGCCAGCTCACAGGGACAGGATCAGCCCCAGCATTTT
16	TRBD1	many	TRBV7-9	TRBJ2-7	CASSSPLGTGRYEQYF	TGTGCCAGCAGCTCCCCGCTTGGGACAGGGAGGTACGAGCAGTACTTC
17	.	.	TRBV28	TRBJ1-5	CASRSPILVDNNQPQHF	TGTGCCAGCAGATCCCCTATTTTAGTTGACAACAATCAGCCCCAGCATTTT
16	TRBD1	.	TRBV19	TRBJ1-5	CASSPGQALGNQPQHF	TGTGCCAGTAGTCCGGGACAGGCGCTGGGCAATCAGCCCCAGCATTTT
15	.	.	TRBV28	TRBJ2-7	CASSLVGQGPREQYF	TGTGCCAGCAGTTTGGTGGGGCAGGGCCCTCGCGAGCAGTACTTC
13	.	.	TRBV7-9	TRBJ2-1	CASSASDLVEQFF	TGTGCCAGCAGCGCCTCGGACTTGGTTGAGCAGTTCTTC
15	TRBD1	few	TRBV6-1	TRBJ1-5	CASSEQGAGNQPQHF	TGTGCCAGCAGTGAGCAGGGGGCGGGCAATCAGCCCCAGCATTTT
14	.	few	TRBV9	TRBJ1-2	CASSVVTANYGYTF	TGTGCCAGCAGCGTAGTGACAGCTAACTATGGCTACACCTTC
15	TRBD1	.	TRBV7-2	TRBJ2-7	CASSLEGGFTYEQYF	TGTGCCAGCAGCTTAGAAGGGGGCTTCACCTACGAGCAGTACTTC
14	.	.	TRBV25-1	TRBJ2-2	CASSEAGRTGELFF	TGTGCCAGCAGTGAGGCAGGGCGGACCGGGGAGCTGTTTTTT
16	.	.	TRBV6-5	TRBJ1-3	CASSYVKDRGGNTIYF	TGTGCCAGCAGTTACGTGAAGGATCGCGGGGGAAACACCATATATTTT
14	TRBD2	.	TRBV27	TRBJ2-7	CASSSGLASYEQYF	TGTGCCAGCAGTTCAGGACTAGCGTCCTACGAGCAGTACTTC
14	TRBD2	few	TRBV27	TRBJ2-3	CASSSAGAGDTQYF	TGTGCCAGCAGTTCAGCGGGGGCCGGAGATACGCAGTATTTT